This T cell receptor (beta chain) was found in a study of blood T cell repertoires in COVID-19. Study as a whole: Acute and convalescent COVID-19 specimens originated in the United States, Italy and Spain.

The data were produced by immunoSEQ multiplex PCR, yet TCRdb's version contains in-frame clones alone and is incomplete. The table shows 150,000 to 200,000 clones, with about 83% occurring only once. CDR1 MDHEN and CDR2 SYDVKM come from the germline V gene. The CDR3 runs 15 residues. V was trimmed by 4 bases and J by 8 bases, leaving 17 bases between them. Input material: PBMCs or T cells enriched from blood (not recorded which). V and J are TRBV28 and TRBJ1-4; weak D call: TRBD1 (5 bases). The TCR comes from a woman between 25 and 40 years old who had recovered from COVID-19. CDR3 residues: CASSSLGAVGEKLFF. The CDR3 DNA is TGTGCCAGCAGTTCGTTAGGGGCCGTCGGGGAAAAACTGTTTTTT.